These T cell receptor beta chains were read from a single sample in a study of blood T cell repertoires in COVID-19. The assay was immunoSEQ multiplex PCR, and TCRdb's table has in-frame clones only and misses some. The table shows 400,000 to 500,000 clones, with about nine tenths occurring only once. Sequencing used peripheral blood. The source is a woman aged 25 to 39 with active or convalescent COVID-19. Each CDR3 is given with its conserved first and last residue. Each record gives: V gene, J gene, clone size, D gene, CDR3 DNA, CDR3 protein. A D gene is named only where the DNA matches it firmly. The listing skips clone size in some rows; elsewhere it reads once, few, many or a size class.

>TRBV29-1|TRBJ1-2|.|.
TGCAGCGTTGGAATGACGGAGGGCTACACCTTC
CSVGMTEGYTF
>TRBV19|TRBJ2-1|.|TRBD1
TGTGCCAGTAGTACTCTACCGGGACAGGGCGGTCGTTACAATGAGCAGTTCTTC
CASSTLPGQGGRYNEQFF
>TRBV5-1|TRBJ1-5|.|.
TGCGCCAGCAGCTTGGTGGAAGCAGGGCGGTTACATGTGAATCAGCCCCAGCATTTT
CASSLVEAGRLHVNQPQHF
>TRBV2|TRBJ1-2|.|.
TGTGCCAGCAGCCAAATGCAGAACTATGGCTACACCTTC
CASSQMQNYGYTF
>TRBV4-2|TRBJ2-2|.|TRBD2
TGTGCCAGCTCATCGGAACTAGCGGGTAACACCGGGGAGCTGTTTTTT
CASSSELAGNTGELFF
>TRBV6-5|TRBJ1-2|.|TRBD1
TGTGCCAGCATACTGGGACAGGGGCGCTATGGCTACACCTTC
CASILGQGRYGYTF
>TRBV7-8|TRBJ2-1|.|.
TGTGCCAGCAGCCAGAACAGGCCCCCCTACAATGAGCAGTTCTTC
CASSQNRPPYNEQFF
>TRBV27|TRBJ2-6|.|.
TGTGCCAGCAGTTTATTGTCGGGTGGTGGGGCCAACGTCCTGACTTTC
CASSLLSGGGANVLTF
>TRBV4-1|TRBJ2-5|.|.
TGCGCCAGCAGCCCGCGGACTAACCAAGAGACCCAGTACTTC
CASSPRTNQETQYF
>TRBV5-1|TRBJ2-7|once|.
TGCGCCAGCAGCCCCCAGCCGGGGGACTACGAGCAGTACTTC
CASSPQPGDYEQYF
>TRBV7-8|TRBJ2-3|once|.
TGTGCCAGCAGCTTAGCGACAGACAGCACAGATACGCAGTATTTT
CASSLATDSTDTQYF
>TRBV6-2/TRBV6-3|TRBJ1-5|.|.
TGTGCCAGCAGTTACCGTAGCAATCAGCCCCAGCATTTT
CASSYRSNQPQHF
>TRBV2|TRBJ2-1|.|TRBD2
TGTGCCAGCAGTCAGGGACTAGCCGGTGAGCAGTTCTTC
CASSQGLAGEQFF
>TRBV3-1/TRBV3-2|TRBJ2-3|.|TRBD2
TGTGCCAGCAGCCAAGGAGTTATAGCGGGGGGGAAAACAGATACGCAGTATTTT
CASSQGVIAGGKTDTQYF
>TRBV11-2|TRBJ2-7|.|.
TGTGCCAGCAGCTCAGTATTGGGTCTAGCCTACGAGCAGTACTTC
CASSSVLGLAYEQYF
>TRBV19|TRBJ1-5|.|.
TGTGCCAGTAGTGCTAACTTGGGGGGTCAGCCCCAGCATTTT
CASSANLGGQPQHF
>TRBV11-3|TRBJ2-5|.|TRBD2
TGTGCCAGCAGCTTAGGGGGGGGCCAAGAGACCCAGTACTTC
CASSLGGGQETQYF
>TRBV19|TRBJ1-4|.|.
TGTGCCAGTAGTATAGCAGGCGAAAAACTGTTTTTT
CASSIAGEKLFF
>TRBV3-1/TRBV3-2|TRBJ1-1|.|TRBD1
TGTGCCAGCAGCCTATCCGGGACAGCCTATGAAGCTTTCTTT
CASSLSGTAYEAFF
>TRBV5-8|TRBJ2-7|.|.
TGTGCCAGCAGCTCGCGGGACCTACCCTACGAGCAGTACTTC
CASSSRDLPYEQYF
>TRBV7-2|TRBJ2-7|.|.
TGTGCCAGCAGCTTAGGTCCTAGTACCTACGAGCAGTACTTC
CASSLGPSTYEQYF
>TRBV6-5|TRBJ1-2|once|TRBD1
TGTGCCAGCAGTTATGTAGACAGGGGCTATGGCTACACCTTC
CASSYVDRGYGYTF
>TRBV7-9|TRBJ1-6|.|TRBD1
TGTGCCAGCAGCAGGACAGGGGCTAATTCACCCCTCCACTTT
CASSRTGANSPLHF
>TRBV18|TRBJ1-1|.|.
TGTGCCAGCTCACCGATCCCAGGGGATCAAGCTTTCTTT
CASSPIPGDQAFF
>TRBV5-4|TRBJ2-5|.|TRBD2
TGTGCCAGCAGAATATCCGGGACTAGCGGGAGAGAGACCCAGTACTTC
CASRISGTSGRETQYF
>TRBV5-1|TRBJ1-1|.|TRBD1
TGCGCCAGCAGCCTCGGAGGACAGGGGTTGGGGACTGAAGCTTTCTTT
CASSLGGQGLGTEAFF
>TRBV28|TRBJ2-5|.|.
TGTGCCAGCAGTTATACGTACGAGCAAGAGACCCAGTACTTC
CASSYTYEQETQYF
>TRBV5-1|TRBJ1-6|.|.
TGCGCCAGCAGCGCGGAAGTGGGTTCACCCCTCCACTTT
CASSAEVGSPLHF
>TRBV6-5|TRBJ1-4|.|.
TGTGCCAGCAGTCAAATGACAGGAGAAAAACTGTTTTTT
CASSQMTGEKLFF
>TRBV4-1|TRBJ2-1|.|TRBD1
TGCGCCAGCAGCCAAAAGGGACAGGGATATAACAATGAGCAGTTCTTC
CASSQKGQGYNNEQFF
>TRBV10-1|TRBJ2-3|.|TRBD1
TGCGCCAGCAAAATGAGGGACAGCCAAAAAACTATCACAGATACGCAGTATTTT
CASKMRDSQKTITDTQYF
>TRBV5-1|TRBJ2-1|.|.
TGCGCCAGCAGCCCTTCGGGGGAAAGCGGCAATGAGCAGTTCTTC
CASSPSGESGNEQFF
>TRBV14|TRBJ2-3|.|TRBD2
TGTGCCAGCAGCCAAGGTCAGGGAGGGCCAGATACGCAGTATTTT
CASSQGQGGPDTQYF
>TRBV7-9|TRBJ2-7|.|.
TGTGCCAGCAGCGCGTCTCTATCCTACGAGCAGTACTTC
CASSASLSYEQYF
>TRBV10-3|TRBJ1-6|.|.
TGTGCCATCAATCGGGACACCCTTCGGTGTAATTCACCCCTCCACTTT
CAINRDTLRCNSPLHF
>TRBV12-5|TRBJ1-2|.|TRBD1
TGTGCTAGTGGTTCCCTCCAGGGGGTCTATGGCTACACCTTC
CASGSLQGVYGYTF
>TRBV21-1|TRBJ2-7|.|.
TGTGCCAGCAGCAAGTCTGGGGGGAGCTCCTACGAGCAGTACTTC
CASSKSGGSSYEQYF
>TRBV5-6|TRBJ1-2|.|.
TGTGCCAGCAGCCAAGACAGAAACTATGGCTACACCTTC
CASSQDRNYGYTF
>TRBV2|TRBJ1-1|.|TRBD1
TGTGCCAGCAGTACAGGGGATGTATTAGACACTGAAGCTTTCTTT
CASSTGDVLDTEAFF
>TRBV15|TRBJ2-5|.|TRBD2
TGTGCCACCAAGGGGACTAAAAAAGAGACCCAGTACTTC
CATKGTKKETQYF
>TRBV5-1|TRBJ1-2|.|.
TGCGCCAGCAGCTTGGACGAGGGCCCGTGGTATGGCTACACCTTC
CASSLDEGPWYGYTF
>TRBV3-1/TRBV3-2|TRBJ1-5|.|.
TGTGCCAGCAGCAGACACAGGGATAGCAATCAGCCCCAGCATTTT
CASSRHRDSNQPQHF
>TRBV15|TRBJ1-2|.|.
TGTGCCACCAGCAGAGATTGGGCAGAGCTGAATGGCTACACCTTC
CATSRDWAELNGYTF
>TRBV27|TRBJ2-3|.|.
TGTGCCAGCAGTTCAGAGGTTAGCACAGATACGCAGTATTTT
CASSSEVSTDTQYF
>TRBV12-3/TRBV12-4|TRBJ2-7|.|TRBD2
TGTGCCAGCGGGGGGGAATACTCCTACGAGCAGTACTTC
CASGGEYSYEQYF
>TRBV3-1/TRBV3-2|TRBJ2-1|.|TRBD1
TGTGCCAGCAGCTCTACGACAGGGGCGCACGGTGAGCAGTTCTTC
CASSSTTGAHGEQFF
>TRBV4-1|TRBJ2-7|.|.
TGCGCCAGCAGCCAAGAGCAGCGGATTACCTACGAGCAGTACTTC
CASSQEQRITYEQYF
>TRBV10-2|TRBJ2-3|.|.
TGCGCCAGCAGTGACCCTTCGAAGGGAGGCACAGATACGCAGTATTTT
CASSDPSKGGTDTQYF
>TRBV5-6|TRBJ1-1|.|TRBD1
TGTGCCAGCAGCGCAGACAGGGGGCCGGGGGCTTTCTTT
CASSADRGPGAFF
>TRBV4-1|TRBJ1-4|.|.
TGCGCCAGCAGCCAGGAACAAAGGGGCGAAAAACTGTTTTTT
CASSQEQRGEKLFF
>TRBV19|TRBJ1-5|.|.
TGTGCCAGTAGTGGTCTAGAGCCCCAGCATTTT
CASSGLEPQHF
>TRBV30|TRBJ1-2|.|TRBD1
TGTGCCTGGAGTGGGATACAGGGGGCTGTTGGCTACACCTTC
CAWSGIQGAVGYTF
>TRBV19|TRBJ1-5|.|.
TGTGCCAGCTCAGTAGACAGTAGCCGGCAGCCCCAGCATTTT
CASSVDSSRQPQHF
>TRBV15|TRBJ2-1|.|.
TGTGCCACCAGCTCCCTCCAGGGGCTTTCTGGGCAGTTCTTC
CATSSLQGLSGQFF
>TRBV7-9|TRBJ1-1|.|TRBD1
TGTGCCAGCAGCTTACCAGGGGGGACTGAAGCTTTCTTT
CASSLPGGTEAFF
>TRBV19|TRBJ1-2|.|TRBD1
TGTGCCAGTAGTAAGGGACAGAGTTTTTATGGCTACACCTTC
CASSKGQSFYGYTF
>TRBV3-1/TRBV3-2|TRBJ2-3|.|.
TGTGCCAGCAGCCCTCGAGATGGAAGGGGTACGCAGTATTTT
CASSPRDGRGTQYF
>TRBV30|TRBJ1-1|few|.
TGTGCCTGGAGTGTAACTATGAACACTGAAGCTTTCTTT
CAWSVTMNTEAFF